This T cell receptor (beta chain) was retrieved from a study of monozygotic twins with inflammatory bowel disease. The CDR3 is 15 amino acids. Germline V gives CDR1 MDHEN, CDR2 SYDVKM. The total RNA came straight from whole blood, and T cells were not sorted beforehand. One entry per CDR3 protein, without DNA, is what TCRdb gives after re-calling the 5' RACE reads. The table for this sample gives some 170,000 distinct CDR3 sequences. The TCR originated in a human donor with ulcerative colitis or Crohn's disease, or a healthy co-twin of an affected twin (not recorded which). The V call is TRBV28, the J call TRBJ1-4. The specimen sequenced was blood. CDR3: CASQRAVVGGEKLFF.